These 13 T cell receptor beta chains were sequenced from one sample in a study of CD8 T cells in ankylosing spondylitis. Study-wide results and limits: One TCR beta motif, made up of roughly 8 highly homologous variants, appeared characteristic of ankylosing spondylitis blood.

MiXCR, applied by TCRdb to the 5' RACE reads, yields one record per CDR3 protein. The table has more than 600,000 distinct CDR3 sequences, around a fifth seen once. Their cognate antigens are unknown. Specimen: blood, either unsorted or a sorted T cell fraction (not recorded which). The receptors shown here come from a male donor with ankylosing spondylitis.

This clonotype occurred a few times. This chain links TRBV12-3 or TRBV12-4 with TRBJ2-5; no clear D. The CDR3 is 14 residues long. Trimming cost V 3 bases and J 3 bases, with 11 bases left between them. The DNA for the CDR3 is TGTGCCAGCAGTTTTCGGGCTTTAGAAGAGACCCAGTACTTC. Amino acids: CASSFRALEETQYF.

In its sample, this clonotype was seen a few times. This chain uses TRBV12-3 or TRBV12-4 with TRBJ2-1; 11 bases agree with TRBD2. V trimming: 4 bases; J trimming: 5 bases; junction bases outside the gene matches: 7. The CDR3 runs to 16 residues. The CDR3 reads CASSSRGTSGNNEQFF. The CDR3 bases are TGTGCCAGCAGTTCCCGTGGGACTAGCGGAAACAATGAGCAGTTCTTC.

The rearrangement joins TRBV6-1 to TRBJ2-2, with D hard to call. This CDR3 has 11 amino acids. V was trimmed by 3 bases and J by 14 bases, leaving 10 bases between them. Germline CDR1 is MNHNS and CDR2 is SASEGT. The CDR3 loop is CASSDSSNLFF. Written as DNA, the CDR3 is TGTGCCAGCAGTGATAGTAGTAATCTGTTTTTT.

The chain carries TRBV4-1 and TRBJ1-2, with D maybe TRBD1 (5 bases). Germline values: CDR1 MGHRA, CDR2 YSYEKL. V lost 0 bases to trimming and J lost 8 bases, with 25 bases between them. The CDR3 sequence is 18 residues long. The CDR3 nucleotides read TGCGCCAGCAGCCAAGAATGGGGACCGGAACAGCCTTCGGGAGGCTACACCTTC. Its translation: CASSQEWGPEQPSGGYTF.

V is TRBV12-3 or TRBV12-4 and J is TRBJ2-7; D call uncertain. The CDR3 contains 13 residues. Trimming removed 1 base at V and 4 bases at J, with 8 bases between. Written as DNA, the CDR3 is TGTGCCAGCAGTTTAGATCTGAATTACGAGCAGTACTTC. Amino acid sequence: CASSLDLNYEQYF.

V gene TRBV9 combines with J gene TRBJ2-1; 8 bases align to TRBD1. Looked up from germline, CDR1 is SGDLS and CDR2 is YYNGEE. The CDR3 totals 15 residues. After removal of 4 bases from V and 2 bases from J, the junction contained 5 bases not matched to a gene. CDR3 region: CASSYGQGTYNEQFF. CDR3 DNA sequence: TGTGCCAGCAGCTACGGACAGGGCACCTACAATGAGCAGTTCTTC. The variable domain in full, completed from reference TRBV9 and TRBJ2-1, reads DSGVTQTPKHLITATGQRVTLRCSPRSGDLSVYWYQQSLDQGLQFLIQYYNGEERAKGNILERFSAQQFPDLHSELNLSSLELGDSALYFCASSYGQGTYNEQFFGPGTRLTVL.

This chain joins TRBV20-1 and TRBJ2-5; 7 nucleotides line up with TRBD2. The germline gives CDR1 DFQATT, CDR2 SNEGSKA (reference sequence). The CDR3 is 15 amino acids. J gave up 9 bases and V 1 base, and 14 bases lay outside the gene matches. This CDR3 reads CSARGGAGRRDAQYF. For the CDR3, the DNA is TGCAGTGCTAGAGGGGGAGCGGGAAGAAGAGATGCCCAGTACTTC.

The chain links TRBV20-1 to TRBJ1-3, with D maybe TRBD1 (6 bases). CDR3 length: 17 residues. V lost 3 bases to trimming and J lost 0 bases, with 18 bases between them. Germline V gene sequence: CDR1 DFQATT, CDR2 SNEGSKA (reference sequence). The CDR3 protein is CSARGRGGLSSGNTIYF. The CDR3 nucleotides are TGCAGTGCTAGGGGTAGGGGGGGCCTGTCCTCTGGAAACACCATATATTTT.

This clonotype was detected a few times. The chain recombines TRBV20-1 with TRBJ2-1, with 7 bases lining up with TRBD2. V shed 8 bases and J 6 bases; nucleotides not matched to a gene: 7. CDR3 length: 12 residues. The germline gives CDR1 DFQATT, CDR2 SNEGSKA (reference sequence). The CDR3 sequence: CSQLAESNEQFF. The CDR3 DNA sequence: TGCAGTCAGCTAGCGGAAAGCAATGAGCAGTTCTTC.

The gene calls are TRBV4-3 and TRBJ1-5; unclear D gene. This CDR3 spans 13 amino acids. V dropped 2 bases and J dropped 4 bases, with 6 bases sitting between them. Germline CDR1 LGHNA, CDR2 YSLEER. The CDR3 here is CASSQQLNQPQHF. CDR3 coding DNA: TGCGCCAGCAGCCAACAACTTAATCAGCCCCAGCATTTT.

The chain has TRBV3-1 and TRBJ1-2; the D is unclear. The CDR3 runs 12 residues. Looked up from germline, CDR1 is LGHDT and CDR2 is YNNKEL (reference sequence). Trimming shortened V by 6 bases and J by 4 bases, and 9 bases separated the two germline ends. CDR3 bases: TGTGCCAGCAGAAAAGACTTCTATGGCTACACCTTC. Protein product: CASRKDFYGYTF.

The rearrangement uses TRBV12-3 or TRBV12-4 and TRBJ2-1; D possibly matches TRBD1 or TRBD2 (8 bases each). This CDR3 has 17 residues. V was cut by 2 bases and J by 8 bases, with 22 bases left in between. The CDR3: CASSLSRGGDRGYEQFF. CDR3 nucleotide sequence: TGTGCCAGCAGTTTAAGTCGGGGGGGAGACAGGGGTTATGAGCAGTTCTTC.

The chain links TRBV5-8 to TRBJ1-1; maybe TRBD1 (6 bases). Between the trimmed V and J ends, which lost 0 bases and 1 base, there was a span of 13 bases. Looked up from germline, CDR1 is SGHTS and CDR2 is YDEGEE. There are 16 residues in the CDR3. The CDR3 coding sequence is TGTGCCAGCAGCTTGGGAATGGGGGCAGGGAACACTGAAGCTTTCTTT. Its protein is CASSLGMGAGNTEAFF.